The clone carrying this T cell receptor (beta chain) was found many times. Its target is unknown. These data are taken from a study of T-cell reconstitution after alpha-beta-depleted transplantation in children. CDR3 length equals 14 residues. V was trimmed by 2 bases and J by 0 bases, leaving 7 bases between them. Germline loops: CDR1 MNHEY, CDR2 SVGAGI. The TCRbeta library incorporated unique molecular identifiers. TCRdb independently ran MiXCR on the PCR reads; one entry per CDR3 protein. In the table there are hundreds of thousands of distinct CDR3 sequences, 16% of which are singletons. Overall study results and limits: After one year, T-cell counts and TCRbeta diversity mostly came from new T cells.

The source was PBMCs, mostly from graft donor cells, collected 360 days after TCRalphabeta/CD19-depleted stem cell transplant. This chain connects TRBV6-5 to TRBJ1-1, with no clear D. The TCR comes from a male patient aged 2 to 9 who had a stem cell transplant for acute lymphoblastic leukemia, so the T cells may come from the graft donor. The CDR3 loop is CASSYADMNTEAFF. The CDR3 nucleotides read TGTGCCAGCAGTTACGCGGATATGAACACTGAAGCTTTCTTT.